Listed below are T cell receptor beta chains from one sample, sequenced in a study of shared clonotypes between healthy human individuals. Here immunoSEQ multiplex PCR was the method, and the copy in TCRdb shows in-frame clones only, minus some. The table has some 1 million clones, 60% to 80% seen once. The sample consisted of memory CD4+ T cells sorted from blood. The receptors were gathered from a man aged 18 to 30 in good health. CDR3s include the opening cysteine and the closing phenylalanine or tryptophan. A D gene is named only where the DNA matches it firmly.

v_gene	d_gene	CDR3aa
TRBV7-2	NA	CASSGRDAGGQPQHF
TRBV28	TRBD1	CASSSPPGQVGAFF
TRBV15	TRBD2	CATSRLTGGNYEQYF
TRBV19	NA	CASSSGLGKNTEAFF
TRBV18	NA	CASSPLSRPLNNSPLHF
TRBV6-1	TRBD1	CASSATGDWNTEAFF
TRBV5-1	NA	CASSHRYRVRGNTEAFF
TRBV6-5	NA	CASSYSPGAGAGELFF
TRBV7-2	TRBD2	CASSPTGTSGYEQYF
TRBV5-6	NA	CASSLVPVPRRPGELFF
TRBV5-1	NA	CASRPAVGNTEAFF
TRBV5-6	TRBD1	CASSPTGGSSYNEQFF
TRBV27	NA	CASSLDRISYEQYF
TRBV2	NA	CASRADSDNQPQHF
TRBV10-3	TRBD1	CAISDQTTGAQETQYF
TRBV6-6	TRBD2	CASSFTSESYEQYF
TRBV6-1	NA	CASSVAGLTEAFF
TRBV7-2	TRBD2	CASSQFTTSGRAYEQYF
TRBV18	TRBD2	CASSLGLAGGPGQETQYF
TRBV29-1	NA	CSVEWREHYTF
TRBV1	NA	CTSSQGTFGGRSTDTQYF
TRBV6-6	NA	CAIRDGPYEQYF
TRBV4-3	NA	CASSQGGRQETQYF
TRBV7-9	NA	CASRTVRGSSYNEQFF
TRBV1	NA	CTSSPCGDSFHEQYF
TRBV7-2	TRBD1	CASSSGLQQGALGEKLFF
TRBV25-1	NA	CASTGNFNEQFF
TRBV2	NA	CASSPTAPREETQYF
TRBV2	NA	CASSDLQGKNTEAFF
TRBV7-2	NA	CASSPRAGYNQPQHF
TRBV2	NA	CASSAHNEQFF
TRBV21-1	NA	CASSIGHKPGETQYF
TRBV19	NA	CASSMGTLSNQPQHF
TRBV7-9	TRBD1	CASSFTTGYNEQFF
TRBV18	TRBD2	CASKTSGSGELFF
TRBV5-6	NA	CASSRSRTAGNYGYTF
TRBV4-3	NA	CASSQWVEGETQYF
TRBV11-2	TRBD1	CASSSGQGVSPLHF
TRBV2	TRBD1	CASSESAGGTNEKLFF
TRBV2	NA	CASEAGEYNSPLHF
TRBV7-2	TRBD1	CASSLYRGTYEQYF